Each of the 32 T cell receptor beta chains below was sequenced from the same sample in a study of blood T cells in healthy people across ages. A J-beta primer mix and a sample-barcoded 5' primer were used in a second PCR of about 7 to 12 cycles. TCRdb redid the calling of the 5' RACE reads with MiXCR, one entry per CDR3 protein. The sample includes some 900,000 distinct CDR3 sequences, around 48% of them seen just once. The sample consisted of blood. The receptors here all came from a man under 40 in good health.

The genes are TRBV29-1 and TRBJ2-2; weak D call: TRBD2 (5 bases). V was cut by 1 base and J by 3 bases, with 12 bases left in between. CDR3 length: 15 amino acids. Germline lookup yields CDR1 SQVTM and CDR2 ANQGSEA. The CDR3 region is CSVEARGSDTGELFF. The CDR3 bases are TGCAGCGTTGAAGCTCGGGGTTCGGACACCGGGGAGCTGTTTTTT.

The V gene is TRBV18, the J gene TRBJ2-7; D is possibly TRBD2 (5 bases). The CDR3 is 11 amino acids. Germline CDR1 and CDR2: KGHSH and LQKENI. V was clipped by 6 bases and J by 5 bases, with 8 bases between them. CDR3 residues: CASSFGDEQYF. The CDR3 DNA reads as TGTGCCAGCTCGTTCGGGGACGAGCAGTACTTC.

This clonotype was observed a few times. The chain employs TRBV7-2 and TRBJ2-2; 12 positions agree with TRBD2. The trim removed 4 bases at V and 2 bases at J, leaving 5 bases unmatched. The CDR3 sequence is 17 residues long. Germline CDR1 is SGHTA and CDR2 is FQGNSA. CDR3 nucleotides: TGTGCCAGCAGCTCACCTAGCGGGGGGGCTAACACCGGGGAGCTGTTTTTT. Its protein is CASSSPSGGANTGELFF. Filled out from reference TRBV7-2 and TRBJ2-2, the complete variable domain reads GAGVSQSPSNKVTEKGKDVELRCDPISGHTALYWYRQSLGQGLEFLIYFQGNSAPDKSGLPSDRFSAERTGGSVSTLTIQRTQQEDSAVYLCASSSPSGGANTGELFFGEGSRLTVL.

This clonotype has just a few counts. The V call is TRBV6-6, the J call TRBJ2-1, with 11 positions matching TRBD2. With 2 bases clipped from V and 6 bases from J, the junction kept 0 bases outside the gene matches. This CDR3 spans 14 amino acids. Germline assignment: CDR1 MNHNY and CDR2 SVGAGI (reference sequence). CDR3 nucleotides: TGTGCCAGCAGTTACGGGACTAGCGGCAATGAGCAGTTCTTC. This codes for CASSYGTSGNEQFF.

The chain employs TRBV10-3 and TRBJ2-5; 11 positions agree with TRBD2. J lost 1 base, V lost 1 base, and 5 bases had no gene match. There are 17 residues in the CDR3. Germline CDR1 and CDR2: ENHRY and SYGVKD. The CDR3 DNA follows: TGTGCCATCAGTGAGTTGGAGACTAGCGGGATCCAAGAGACCCAGTACTTC. As protein: CAISELETSGIQETQYF.

This rearrangement joins TRBV5-1 to TRBJ2-3; D is possibly TRBD1 (5 bases). Trimming left V 0 bases short and J 1 base short, with 9 bases between. The germline V gene encodes CDR1 SGHRS and CDR2 YFSETQ. This CDR3 comprises 15 residues. The CDR3 spells CASSLGTQGTDTQYF. CDR3 in DNA: TGCGCCAGCAGCTTGGGGACACAGGGCACAGATACGCAGTATTTT.

There are many counts of this clonotype. This rearrangement joins TRBV30 to TRBJ2-5; D tentatively reads TRBD1 or TRBD2 (5 bases each). V was trimmed by 0 bases and J by 6 bases, leaving 11 bases between them. Germline CDR1 is GTSNPN and CDR2 is SVGIG (reference sequence). The CDR3 consists of 13 residues. CDR3 sequence: CAWSVLRGQTQYF. CDR3 in DNA: TGTGCCTGGAGTGTACTGAGGGGACAGACCCAGTACTTC.

The CDR3 protein is CSASDQRSNNEQFF. CDR3 coding DNA: TGCAGTGCTAGTGATCAGCGGAGCAACAATGAGCAGTTCTTC. J is TRBJ2-1 and V is TRBV20-1; weak D call: TRBD2 (5 bases). The germline V gene has CDR1 DFQATT and CDR2 SNEGSKA (reference sequence). Trimming shortened V by 3 bases and J by 5 bases, and 14 bases separated the two germline ends. CDR3 length: 14 residues.

V and J are TRBV12-3 or TRBV12-4 and TRBJ2-7; 10 nucleotides agree with TRBD1. CDR3 length: 16 amino acids. V gave up 1 base and J gave up 4 bases; unmatched junction bases: 7. The CDR3 DNA sequence: TGTGCCAGCAGTTTAGGGGACAGGGGCAATGAATACGAGCAGTACTTC. Translated, it gives CASSLGDRGNEYEQYF.

There are a few counts of this clonotype. The rearrangement uses TRBV20-1 and TRBJ1-4; D perhaps matches TRBD1 (5 bases). V was pared by 3 bases and J by 4 bases, with 15 bases between. Germline-derived CDR1 and CDR2 are DFQATT and SNEGSKA (reference sequence). The CDR3 has 15 residues. The CDR3 protein is CSASRGGRSNEKLFF. As DNA, the CDR3 is TGCAGTGCTAGTCGTGGGGGGAGGAGTAATGAAAAACTGTTTTTT.

The table lists this clonotype with many counts. J is TRBJ1-1 and V is TRBV4-1, with 7 positions matching TRBD1. Trimming at V came to 4 bases and at J to 0 bases, leaving 5 bases not matched to a gene. Germline lookup yields CDR1 MGHRA and CDR2 YSYEKL. The CDR3 has 15 residues. The CDR3 sequence is CASSPGTVMNTEAFF. In DNA, the CDR3 is TGCGCCAGCAGCCCGGGGACAGTAATGAACACTGAAGCTTTCTTT.

This sequence joins TRBV20-1 and TRBJ2-5; D is undetermined. The CDR3 runs to 11 residues. Germline loops: CDR1 DFQATT, CDR2 SNEGSKA (reference sequence). Trimming stripped 6 bases from V and 0 bases from J, with 5 bases between. The chain's CDR3 is CSAQDQETQYF. The CDR3, as DNA: TGCAGTGCCCAGGACCAAGAGACCCAGTACTTC.

The chain recombines TRBV20-1 with TRBJ2-7; no clear D gene. Germline lookup yields CDR1 DFQATT and CDR2 SNEGSKA (reference sequence). The V and J ends lost 5 bases and 5 bases respectively, with 4 bases between them. The CDR3 is 9 residues long. CDR3 bases: TGCAGTGCTGGCCACGAGCAGTACTTC. Translated: CSAGHEQYF.

The chain has TRBV7-9 and TRBJ1-5; perhaps TRBD1 as D (5 bases). V lost 6 bases and J 4 bases, leaving 13 bases between the germline ends. In germline, CDR1 is SEHNR, CDR2 FQNEAQ (reference sequence). This CDR3 spans 14 amino acids. CDR3 DNA: TGTGCCAGCAGACCAGGCGGGGGGAATCAGCCCCAGCATTTT. It codes for CASRPGGGNQPQHF.

This clonotype was observed many times. V gene TRBV12-3 or TRBV12-4 combines with J gene TRBJ1-2; maybe TRBD1 (6 bases). The CDR3 contains 14 residues. Between the trimmed V and J ends, which lost 7 bases and 0 bases, there was a span of 12 bases. The CDR3 DNA sequence: TGTGCCAGCACCCTTGGACAGTCTAACTATGGCTACACCTTC. It encodes CASTLGQSNYGYTF.

This clonotype was detected only a few times. The chain has TRBV3-1 and TRBJ1-6; 7 nucleotides align to TRBD1. Germline loops: CDR1 LGHDT, CDR2 YNNKEL (reference sequence). The CDR3 contains 14 residues. V shed 7 bases, J shed 7 bases, and the junction held 7 bases outside the gene matches. DNA for the CDR3: TGTGCCAGCAACCCCGGGACAGCGAATTCACCCCTCCACTTT. As protein: CASNPGTANSPLHF. Supplemented by reference TRBV3-1 and TRBJ1-6, the full variable domain reads DTAVSQTPKYLVTQMGNDKSIKCEQNLGHDTMYWYKQDSKKFLKIMFSYNNKELIINETVPNRFSPKSPDKAHLNLHINSLELGDSAVYFCASNPGTANSPLHFGNGTRLTVT.

This clonotype was detected many times. The chain has TRBV29-1 and TRBJ1-5, with D possibly matching TRBD1 (5 bases). Germline V gene sequence: CDR1 SQVTM, CDR2 ANQGSEA. V was shortened by 6 bases and J by 1 base, with 7 bases between the two germline ends. This CDR3 comprises 12 residues. The CDR3 sequence: CSVGQSNQPQHF. CDR3 DNA sequence: TGCAGCGTGGGGCAGAGCAATCAGCCCCAGCATTTT.

The rearrangement joins TRBV6-4 to TRBJ1-4, with D hard to call. This CDR3 is 15 amino acids long. Germline CDR1 MRHNA, CDR2 SNTAGT. Trimming removed 5 bases at V and 0 bases at J, with 10 bases between. DNA for the CDR3: TGTGCCAGCAGTCGCGGGATTGCAACTAATGAAAAACTGTTTTTT. Translated, it gives CASSRGIATNEKLFF.

This chain's CDR3 is CASRSWGGSSTDTQYF. The CDR3 DNA sequence: TGTGCCAGCAGGTCCTGGGGGGGGTCTAGCACAGATACGCAGTATTTT. V is TRBV6-2 or TRBV6-3 and J is TRBJ2-3; 7 bases map to TRBD2. Trimming removed 6 bases from V and 0 bases from J; junction bases left unmatched: 9. The germline V gene has CDR1 MNHEY and CDR2 SVGEGT. CDR3 length equals 16 residues.

J is TRBJ1-5 and V is TRBV6-1; the D gene is possibly TRBD1 (6 bases). Germline values: CDR1 MNHNS, CDR2 SASEGT. The V end lost 5 bases, the J end lost 2 bases, and 22 bases lay between the germline ends. The CDR3 covers 18 residues. The CDR3 coding sequence is TGTGCCAGCAGTAAGGGGGTACTGGGACGGCGCGGCAATCAGCCCCAGCATTTT. Its translation is CASSKGVLGRRGNQPQHF.

CDR3 sequence reads: CASSSSWGYEQYF. Written as DNA, the CDR3 is TGTGCCAGCAGCTCCTCGTGGGGCTACGAGCAGTACTTC. J is TRBJ2-7 and V is TRBV7-2, with D unclear. The CDR3 covers 13 residues. V was clipped by 4 bases and J by 3 bases, with 10 bases between them. Looked up from germline, CDR1 is SGHTA and CDR2 is FQGNSA.

V and J are TRBV10-3 and TRBJ1-1; the D gene is possibly TRBD1 (5 bases). CDR1 is ENHRY, CDR2 SYGVKD, per germline. Trimming shortened V by 1 base and J by 2 bases, and 11 bases separated the two germline ends. The CDR3 is 15 residues long. The CDR3 spells CAISELGVPNTEAFF. The CDR3 DNA follows: TGTGCCATCAGTGAGTTAGGGGTACCTAACACTGAAGCTTTCTTT.

The V and J genes are TRBV4-2 and TRBJ2-5; TRBD2 matches at 8 bases. Germline-derived CDR1 and CDR2 are LGHNA and YNFKEQ. This CDR3 is built from 15 residues. Trimming cost V 4 bases and J 2 bases; bases outside gene matches: 6. The CDR3 reads CASSPGRAKQETQYF. CDR3 sequence (DNA): TGTGCCAGCAGCCCCGGGAGGGCAAAACAAGAGACCCAGTACTTC.

This clonotype was seen a handful of times. This chain connects TRBV12-3 or TRBV12-4 to TRBJ1-1; D might be TRBD1 (5 bases). The V end lost 6 bases, the J end lost 0 bases, and 8 bases lay between the germline ends. The CDR3 runs to 13 residues. The CDR3 protein is CASRRQLNTEAFF. The CDR3 DNA reads TGTGCCAGCAGGAGACAGCTGAACACTGAAGCTTTCTTT.

The V gene is TRBV20-1, the J gene TRBJ2-1; 9 positions match TRBD2. This CDR3 comprises 16 residues. Per germline, CDR1 DFQATT and CDR2 SNEGSKA (reference sequence). Germline trimming cut 5 bases from V and 5 bases from J; bases unmatched to any gene: 13. The CDR3 loop is CSAGTTGTSRHNEQFF. The CDR3 region has the DNA TGCAGTGCTGGAACGACCGGGACTAGCAGACACAATGAGCAGTTCTTC.

The gene calls are TRBV6-1 and TRBJ2-5; D is unresolved. There are 14 residues in the CDR3. Looked up from germline, CDR1 is MNHNS and CDR2 is SASEGT. Between the trimmed V and J ends, which lost 6 bases and 1 base, there was a span of 12 bases. The CDR3 nucleotides read TGTGCCAGCAGACCCAGGTGGGGCCAAGAGACCCAGTACTTC. Protein sequence: CASRPRWGQETQYF.

The chain has TRBV19 and TRBJ2-1, with 10 bases fitting TRBD2. In germline, CDR1 is LNHDA, CDR2 SQIVND (reference sequence). The CDR3 is 19 amino acids. V shed 7 bases and J 7 bases; nucleotides not matched to a gene: 22. The CDR3 coding sequence is TGTGCCAGTACCCTAATAGGGAGGGAGCGGGGGGGCCCAGGGAATGAGCAGTTCTTC. Its protein is CASTLIGRERGGPGNEQFF.

This chain joins TRBV20-1 and TRBJ2-3; either TRBD1 or TRBD2 may supply D (5 bases each). Trimming shortened V by 5 bases and J by 3 bases, and 21 bases separated the two germline ends. Germline assignment: CDR1 DFQATT and CDR2 SNEGSKA (reference sequence). CDR3 length: 16 residues. CDR3 in DNA: TGCAGTGCTTTCCCCCAGGGACGGGGTAGGACAGATACGCAGTATTTT. Its translation: CSAFPQGRGRTDTQYF.

The chain has TRBV20-1 and TRBJ2-3; 8 bases are a match to TRBD1. Trimming removed 0 bases from V and 5 bases from J; junction bases left unmatched: 10. Germline loops: CDR1 DFQATT, CDR2 SNEGSKA (reference sequence). The CDR3 sequence is 16 residues long. The CDR3 DNA is TGCAGTGCTAGAGATTCTGCAGGGGGCGGAATAGATACGCAGTATTTT. Translating gives CSARDSAGGGIDTQYF.

The table lists this clonotype with a few counts. This rearrangement joins TRBV6-2 or TRBV6-3 to TRBJ2-1; D not resolved. CDR1 is MNHEY and CDR2 is SVGEGT in the germline V gene. This CDR3 has 17 residues. The V and J ends lost 10 bases and 7 bases respectively, with 29 bases between them. CDR3 DNA: TGTGCCACCAATCGCGGCGCGCCCTACATTACAGTTAATGAGCAGTTCTTC. Translating gives CATNRGAPYITVNEQFF.

J is TRBJ1-4 and V is TRBV7-6; 7 bases map to TRBD1. V shed 5 bases and J 8 bases; nucleotides not matched to a gene: 11. The CDR3 loop spans 15 amino acids. The germline V gene has CDR1 SGHVS and CDR2 FNYEAQ. In DNA form, the CDR3 reads TGTGCCAGCAGCGTCACAGGGGCAGGGGACGAAAAACTGTTTTTT. The encoded protein is CASSVTGAGDEKLFF.

This chain links TRBV9 with TRBJ2-1; D unresolved. This CDR3 comprises 16 residues. The germline V gene encodes CDR1 SGDLS and CDR2 YYNGEE. V was clipped by 0 bases and J by 3 bases, with 13 bases between them. CDR3 protein: CASSVGGAKGYNEQFF. Here the CDR3 DNA reads TGTGCCAGCAGCGTAGGCGGTGCCAAGGGCTACAATGAGCAGTTCTTC.